The entry that follows covers one T cell receptor (beta chain) sequence. The antigen this receptor binds is unknown. Per-nucleotide qualities are absent, and no much larger clonotype sits a single base away. CDR3 length: 13 amino acids, cysteine to phenylalanine. Here the CDR3 DNA is all that survives: 39 bases in frame from base 1. As encoded in the germline V gene (reference sequence), CDR1 is GTSNPN while CDR2 is SVGIG. Cut back by 3 bases and 8 bases, the V and J ends lie 14 bases apart. The data stem from a study of shared clonotypes between healthy human individuals (TCRdb year 2020). The study in broad terms: A couple of women and a few men aged 18 to 49 years were included in the cohort. Per donor, three plates each were used for CD4 naive and CD4 memory, two for CD8 naive, and one for CD8 memory. The study deeply sequenced blood TCR repertoires of 5 or 6 healthy adults to estimate repertoire size and the extent of clonotype sharing between individuals. Different laboratories and diverse techniques were used to prepare libraries and sequence TCR repertoires, to increase sequencing depth and limit assay-specific biases. Per donor, leukapheresis produced somewhere between about 0.94 and 8.9 billion PBMCs. General findings and caveats noted by the study authors: Even with the large sequencing depth, rarefaction of the sorted-subset datasets indicated that sequencing was incomplete. Only blood was sampled, and tissue TCR repertoires likely differ from those in blood. Estimated clonotype richness was generally larger for naive than for memory subsets. Compared with non-shared clonotypes, the clonotypes found in all four sorted-subset donors had higher generation probabilities. The genetic and exposure-history diversity represented was limited by the small number of donors. When a few donors were compared, the shared fraction of clonotypes was about 5.4% for naive CD4, more than 3% for naive CD8, 2% to 2.5% for memory CD4, and approximately 0.4% for memory CD8. Based on pairwise subsampling, the degree of clonotype sharing among donors was expected to be affected by sequencing depth.

CD8 naive samples consisted of CD45RO-negative cells that were positively selected for CCR7, yielding a CD45RA+CCR7+ population without TemRA cells. The donors were healthy, HIV-negative adults who had no recently reported acute infections or vaccinations. All donors were Caucasian adults living in Nashville, Tennessee, USA. Blood was collected by leukapheresis, and PBMCs were isolated by Ficoll-Histopaque density gradient centrifugation and then cryopreserved in liquid nitrogen vapor phase. Purity and quantity of every magnetically sorted T cell population were checked by analytical flow cytometry. Genomic DNA was isolated from every sorted fraction and measured by UV absorbance on a Nanodrop 2000c. Using the deep immunoSEQ assay, TCR CDR3 regions were amplified from genomic DNA by multiplex PCR. Extracted genomic DNA from each cell subset was spread evenly across all wells of several immunoSEQ 96-well plates, with each plate serving as a replicate. Each replicate PCR for sorted subsets received approximately 200 ng genomic DNA, equal to tens of thousands of T cell genomes. The purified libraries were quantified using a Qubit 3.0 fluorometer, sized with a Bioanalyzer 2100, and then quantified again using the KAPA Library Quantification kit. A separate single-read 150-cycle Illumina NextSeq 550 flow cell was used to sequence each immunoSEQ 96-well plate. Turning to the authors' computational methods: The immunoSEQ output contained only junctional sequences without quality scores, so filtering could not match that applied to full-length reads. To assign V/J genes and CDR3, sequences were annotated using PyIR, a Python wrapper for IgBLAST v1.9, with IMGT germline references. Reads were filtered out if the reads had weak V/J assignments (E-value above 1e-6), no CDR3, stop codons, out-of-frame junctions, or ambiguous translated residues. V3J clonotypes were defined as sequences sharing an identical inferred V gene, J gene, and CDR3 amino acid sequence. To compute the percentage overlap between repertoires, the number of shared unique clonotypes was divided by the size of the smaller repertoire. Repertoire richness was assessed with RTK rarefaction, the Chao1 estimator, and Recon v2.1 estimates of unobserved clonotypes. OLGA was used to compute generation probabilities for all TCRbeta clonotypes that the gDNA method yielded from a few donors. This is the immuneACCESS table as TCRdb keeps it, with only in-frame sequences that have V and J called. A part of the clones is gone; compared with another copy, unresolved V genes explain less than half, and the rest is unexplained. From that table come the V and J calls and clone size; the DNA was used to work out D and trimming. This sample gives some 2.1 million clones in total; about 95% of them show up just once. 0.9% to 1.3% of the sample lies in the top ten.

This clonotype was obtained from a man aged 18 to 30 in good health. Sample: naive CD8+ T cells sorted from blood. What the cell subset or site label conveys for this sample: CD45RA+CCR7+. The chain couples TRBV30 to TRBJ2-1; a confident D gene designation cannot be given. The CDR3 protein is CAWSFGHSDEQFF. At the DNA level, the sequence is TGTGCCTGGAGCTTTGGGCACAGTGATGAGCAGTTCTTC.